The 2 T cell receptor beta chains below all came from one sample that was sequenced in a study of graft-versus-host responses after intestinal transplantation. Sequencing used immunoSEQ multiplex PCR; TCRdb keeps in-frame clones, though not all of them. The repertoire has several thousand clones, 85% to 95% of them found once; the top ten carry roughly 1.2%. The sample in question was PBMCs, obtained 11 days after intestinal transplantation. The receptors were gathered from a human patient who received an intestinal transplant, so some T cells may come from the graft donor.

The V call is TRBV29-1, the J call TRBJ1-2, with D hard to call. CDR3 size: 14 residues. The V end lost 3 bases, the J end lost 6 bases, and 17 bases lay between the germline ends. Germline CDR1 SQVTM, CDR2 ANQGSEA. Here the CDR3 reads CSVDLTRKTNGYTF. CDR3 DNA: TGCAGCGTTGACTTGACACGAAAGACGAATGGCTACACCTTC. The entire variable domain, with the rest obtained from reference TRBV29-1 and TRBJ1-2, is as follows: SAVISQKPSRDICQRGTSLTIQCQVDSQVTMMFWYRQQPGQSLTLIATANQGSEATYESGFVIDKFPISRPNLTFSTLTVSNMSPEDSSIYLCSVDLTRKTNGYTFGSGTRLTVV.

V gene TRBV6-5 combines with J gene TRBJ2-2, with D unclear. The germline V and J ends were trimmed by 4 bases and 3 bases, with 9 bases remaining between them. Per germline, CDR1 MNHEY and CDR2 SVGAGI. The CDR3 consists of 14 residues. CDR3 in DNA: TGTGCCAGCAGTTCGGGCCCGGACACCGGGGAGCTGTTTTTT. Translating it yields CASSSGPDTGELFF.